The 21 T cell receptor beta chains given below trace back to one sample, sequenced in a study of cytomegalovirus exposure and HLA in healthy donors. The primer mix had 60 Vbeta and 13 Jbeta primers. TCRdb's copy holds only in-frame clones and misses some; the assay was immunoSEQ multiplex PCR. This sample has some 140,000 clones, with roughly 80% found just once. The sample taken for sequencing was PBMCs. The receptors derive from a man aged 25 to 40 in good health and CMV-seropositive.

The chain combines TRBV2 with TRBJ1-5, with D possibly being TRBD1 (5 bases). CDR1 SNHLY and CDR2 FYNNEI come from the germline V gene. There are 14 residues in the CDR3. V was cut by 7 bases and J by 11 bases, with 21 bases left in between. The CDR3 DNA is TGTGCCAGCACCAGCGGGACGTACAGCTGGTCCCAGCATTTT. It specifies CASTSGTYSWSQHF.

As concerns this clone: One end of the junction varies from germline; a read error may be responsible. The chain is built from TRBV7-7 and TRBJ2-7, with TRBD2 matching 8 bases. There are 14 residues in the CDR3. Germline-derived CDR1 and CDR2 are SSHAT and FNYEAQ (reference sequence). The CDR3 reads CASSLTSATYEQYF. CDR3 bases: TGTGCTAGCAGCTTGACTAGCGCGACCTACGAGCAGTACTTC. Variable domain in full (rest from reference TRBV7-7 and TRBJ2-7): GAGVSQSPRYKVTKRGQDVTLRCDPISSHATLYWYQQALGQGPEFLTYFNYEAQPDKSGLPSDRFSAERPEGSISTLTIQRTEQRDSAMYRCASSLTSATYEQYFGPGTRLTVT.

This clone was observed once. As DNA, the CDR3 is TGTGCCAGCAGCTTTGGCCTAGCGGGAAGCAATGAGCAGTTCTTC. Protein product: CASSFGLAGSNEQFF. The gene calls are TRBV5-8 and TRBJ2-1, with 9 positions matching TRBD2. This CDR3 has 15 residues. Germline CDR1 is SGHTS and CDR2 is YDEGEE. The V segment lost 2 bases and the J segment 6 bases; nucleotides outside the gene matches: 6.

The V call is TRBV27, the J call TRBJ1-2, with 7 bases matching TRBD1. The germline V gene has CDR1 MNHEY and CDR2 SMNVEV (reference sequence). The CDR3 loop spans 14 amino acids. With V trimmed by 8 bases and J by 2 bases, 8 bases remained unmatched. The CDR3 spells CASSIDRANYGYTF. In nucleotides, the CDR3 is TGTGCCAGCTCGATAGACAGGGCCAACTATGGCTACACCTTC.

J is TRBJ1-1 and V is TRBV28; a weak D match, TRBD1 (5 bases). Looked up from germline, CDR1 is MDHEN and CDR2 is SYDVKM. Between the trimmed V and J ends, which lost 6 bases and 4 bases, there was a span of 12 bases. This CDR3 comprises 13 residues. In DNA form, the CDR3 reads TGTGCCAGCAGGTACTACCAGGGCACTGAAGCTTTCTTT. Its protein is CASRYYQGTEAFF. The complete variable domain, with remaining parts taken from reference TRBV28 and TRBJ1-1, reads DVKVTQSSRYLVKRTGEKVFLECVQDMDHENMFWYRQDPGLGLRLIYFSYDVKMKEKGDIPEGYSVSREKKERFSLILESASTNQTSMYLCASRYYQGTEAFFGQGTRLTVV.

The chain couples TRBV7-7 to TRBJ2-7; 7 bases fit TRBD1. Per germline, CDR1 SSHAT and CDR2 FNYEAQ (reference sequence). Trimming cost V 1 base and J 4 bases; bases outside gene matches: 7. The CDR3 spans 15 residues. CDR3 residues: CASSLGQGRTYEQYF. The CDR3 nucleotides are TGTGCCAGCAGCTTAGGACAGGGTCGTACGTACGAGCAGTACTTC. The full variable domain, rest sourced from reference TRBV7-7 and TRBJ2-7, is GAGVSQSPRYKVTKRGQDVTLRCDPISSHATLYWYQQALGQGPEFLTYFNYEAQPDKSGLPSDRFSAERPEGSISTLTIQRTEQRDSAMYRCASSLGQGRTYEQYFGPGTRLTVT.

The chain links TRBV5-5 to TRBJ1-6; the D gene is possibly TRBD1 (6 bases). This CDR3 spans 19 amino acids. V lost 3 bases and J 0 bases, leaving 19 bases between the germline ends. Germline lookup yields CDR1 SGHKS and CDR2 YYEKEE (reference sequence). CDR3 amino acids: CASSCRAGAPSSYNSPLHF. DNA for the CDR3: TGTGCCAGCAGCTGCCGGGCGGGGGCACCAAGCTCCTATAATTCACCCCTCCACTTT.

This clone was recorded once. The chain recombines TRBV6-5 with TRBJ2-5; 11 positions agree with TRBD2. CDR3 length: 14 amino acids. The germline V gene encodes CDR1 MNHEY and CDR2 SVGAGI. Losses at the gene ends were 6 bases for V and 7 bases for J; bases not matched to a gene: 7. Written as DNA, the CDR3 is TGTGCCAGCAGCCCGACTAGCGGGAAAGGGACCCAGTACTTC. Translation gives CASSPTSGKGTQYF.

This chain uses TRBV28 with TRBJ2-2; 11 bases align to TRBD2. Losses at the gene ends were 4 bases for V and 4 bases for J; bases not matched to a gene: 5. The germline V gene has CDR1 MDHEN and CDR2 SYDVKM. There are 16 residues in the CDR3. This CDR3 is CASSSPGTSGTGELFF. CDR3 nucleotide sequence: TGTGCCAGCAGTTCCCCCGGGACTAGCGGCACCGGGGAGCTGTTTTTT.

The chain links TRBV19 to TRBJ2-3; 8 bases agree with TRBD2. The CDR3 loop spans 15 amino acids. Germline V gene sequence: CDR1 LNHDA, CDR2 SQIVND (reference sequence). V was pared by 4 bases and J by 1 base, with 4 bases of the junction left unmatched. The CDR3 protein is CASSTLRGGTDTQYF. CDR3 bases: TGTGCCAGTAGTACTTTGCGGGGGGGCACAGATACGCAGTATTTT.

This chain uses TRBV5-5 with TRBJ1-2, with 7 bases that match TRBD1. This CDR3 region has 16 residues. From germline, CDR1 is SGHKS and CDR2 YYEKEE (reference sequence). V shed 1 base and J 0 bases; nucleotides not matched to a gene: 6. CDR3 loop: CASSLSGDSANYGYTF. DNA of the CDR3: TGTGCCAGCAGCTTGTCTGGGGACAGCGCTAACTATGGCTACACCTTC.

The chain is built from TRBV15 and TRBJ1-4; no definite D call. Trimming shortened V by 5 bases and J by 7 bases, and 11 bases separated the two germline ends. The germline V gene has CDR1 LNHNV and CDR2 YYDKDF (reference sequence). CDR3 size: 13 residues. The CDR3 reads CATSSEPGEKLFF. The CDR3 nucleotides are TGTGCCACCAGCTCGGAGCCGGGTGAAAAACTGTTTTTT.

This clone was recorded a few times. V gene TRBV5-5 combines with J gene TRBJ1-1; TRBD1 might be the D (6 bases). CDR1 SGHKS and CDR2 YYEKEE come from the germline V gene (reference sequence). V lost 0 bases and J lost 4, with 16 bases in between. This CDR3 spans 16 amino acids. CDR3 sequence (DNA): TGTGCCAGCAGCTTGGAGCATGGGGGGGCGCCCACTGAAGCTTTCTTT. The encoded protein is CASSLEHGGAPTEAFF.

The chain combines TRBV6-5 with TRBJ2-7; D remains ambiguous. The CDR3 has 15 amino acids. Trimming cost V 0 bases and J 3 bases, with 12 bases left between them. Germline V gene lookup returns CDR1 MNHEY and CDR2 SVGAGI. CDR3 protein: CASSYSKNTIYEQYF. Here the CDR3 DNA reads TGTGCCAGCAGTTACTCGAAAAATACTATCTACGAGCAGTACTTC.

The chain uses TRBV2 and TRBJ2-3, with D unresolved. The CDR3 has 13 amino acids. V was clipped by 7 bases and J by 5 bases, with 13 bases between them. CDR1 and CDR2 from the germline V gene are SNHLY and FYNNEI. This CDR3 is CASIAGSGDTQYF. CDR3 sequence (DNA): TGTGCCAGCATTGCTGGGTCGGGAGATACGCAGTATTTT.

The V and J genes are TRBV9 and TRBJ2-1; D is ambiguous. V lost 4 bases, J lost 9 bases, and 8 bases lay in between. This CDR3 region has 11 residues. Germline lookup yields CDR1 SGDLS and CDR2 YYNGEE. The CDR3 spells CASSPAGEQFF. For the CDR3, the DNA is TGTGCCAGCAGCCCCGCAGGTGAGCAGTTCTTC.

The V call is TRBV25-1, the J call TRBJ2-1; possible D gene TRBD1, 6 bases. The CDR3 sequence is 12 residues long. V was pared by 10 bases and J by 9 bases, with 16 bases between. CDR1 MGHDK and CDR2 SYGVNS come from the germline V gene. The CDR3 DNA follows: TGTGCCACCCAGCTCCTAGGGGGTGAGCAGTTCTTC. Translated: CATQLLGGEQFF.

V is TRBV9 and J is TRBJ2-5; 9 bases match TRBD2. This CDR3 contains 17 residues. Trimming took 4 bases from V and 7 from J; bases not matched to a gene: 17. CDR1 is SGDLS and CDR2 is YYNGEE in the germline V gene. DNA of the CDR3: TGTGCCAGCAGCCCCCAGACCGGGACTAGCAGACTGAGGACCCAGTACTTC. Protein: CASSPQTGTSRLRTQYF.

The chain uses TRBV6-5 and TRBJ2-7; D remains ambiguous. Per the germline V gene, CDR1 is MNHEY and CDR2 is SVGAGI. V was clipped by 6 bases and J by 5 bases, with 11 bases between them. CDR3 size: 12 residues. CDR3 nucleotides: TGTGCCAGCAGACCCCACAGAGACGAGCAGTACTTC. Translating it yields CASRPHRDEQYF.

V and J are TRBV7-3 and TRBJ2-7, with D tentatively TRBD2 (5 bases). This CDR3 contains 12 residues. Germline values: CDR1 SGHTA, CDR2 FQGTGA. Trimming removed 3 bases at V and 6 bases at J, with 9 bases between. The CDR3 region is CASSFVAREQYF. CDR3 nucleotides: TGTGCCAGCAGCTTCGTAGCGCGCGAGCAGTACTTC.

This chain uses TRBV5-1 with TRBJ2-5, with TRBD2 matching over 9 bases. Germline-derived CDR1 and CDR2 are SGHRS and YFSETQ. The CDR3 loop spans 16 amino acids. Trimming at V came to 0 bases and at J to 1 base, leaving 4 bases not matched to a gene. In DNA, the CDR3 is TGCGCCAGCAGCTTGGAGGCGCGGGGGGGCCAAGAGACCCAGTACTTC. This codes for CASSLEARGGQETQYF. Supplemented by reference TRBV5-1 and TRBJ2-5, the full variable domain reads KAGVTQTPRYLIKTRGQQVTLSCSPISGHRSVSWYQQTPGQGLQFLFEYFSETQRNKGNFPGRFSGRQFSNSRSEMNVSTLELGDSALYLCASSLEARGGQETQYFGPGTRLLVL.